Following are 18 T cell receptor beta chains from one sample sequenced in a study of technical replicates of blood from a few donors. Libraries were prepared by immunoSEQ multiplex PCR; TCRdb keeps only in-frame clonotypes and omits some of them. Of approximately 84,000 clones in the sample, roughly 98% were seen once. The sequenced sample was T cells isolated from PBMCs. The receptor source for this set is a human donor in good health.

The J gene is TRBJ2-5, the V gene TRBV6-5; 9 bases line up with TRBD2. The CDR3 extends over 15 amino acids. CDR1 is MNHEY and CDR2 is SVGAGI in the germline V gene. After removal of 8 bases from V and 0 bases from J, the junction contained 7 bases not matched to a gene. DNA for the CDR3: TGTGCCAGCCAGGCTCCTAGCGGGGACCAAGAGACCCAGTACTTC. This translates into CASQAPSGDQETQYF.

The chain is built from TRBV5-1 and TRBJ2-7, with 8 nucleotides matching TRBD1. From germline, CDR1 is SGHRS and CDR2 YFSETQ. Trimming removed 4 bases from V and 4 bases from J; junction bases left unmatched: 4. This CDR3 contains 13 residues. CDR3 bases: TGCGCCAGCAGCGCCGACAGGGGTTACGAGCAGTACTTC. It yields the protein CASSADRGYEQYF.

This chain links TRBV28 with TRBJ2-7; the match to TRBD2 covers 11 bases. CDR3 length equals 16 residues. Trimming at V came to 5 bases and at J to 2 bases, leaving 8 bases not matched to a gene. Germline V gene data show CDR1 as MDHEN and CDR2 as SYDVKM. The CDR3 spells CASSPLGTSGTYEQYF. The CDR3 DNA reads as TGTGCCAGCAGTCCCCTCGGGACTAGCGGAACCTACGAGCAGTACTTC.

This chain links TRBV5-1 with TRBJ2-7; a weak D match, TRBD1 (6 bases). V was clipped by 0 bases and J by 7 bases, with 14 bases between them. Germline CDR1 is SGHRS and CDR2 is YFSETQ. The CDR3 spans 14 residues. The CDR3 DNA follows: TGCGCCAGCAGCTTGGATCAGGGGCGCCGGGAGCAGTACTTC. This translates into CASSLDQGRREQYF.

V gene TRBV27 combines with J gene TRBJ1-1, with D maybe TRBD1 (5 bases). CDR3 length: 12 residues. Germline V CDR1 and CDR2: MNHEY, SMNVEV (reference sequence). V shed 5 bases and J shed 2 bases, with 6 bases lying between them. CDR3 coding DNA: TGTGCCAGCAGTCAGGGAAACACTGAAGCTTTCTTT. It translates to CASSQGNTEAFF.

The chain recombines TRBV7-9 with TRBJ2-7, with D hard to call. The V gene lost 3 bases and the J gene lost 6 bases, with 12 bases spanning the gap. This CDR3 contains 13 residues. CDR1 is SEHNR and CDR2 is FQNEAQ in the germline V gene (reference sequence). CDR3 in amino acids: CASSLLTRPEQYF. The CDR3, as DNA: TGTGCCAGCAGCTTGTTGACAAGACCCGAGCAGTACTTC.

The chain combines TRBV6-1 with TRBJ2-3, with 7 bases that match TRBD2. In germline, CDR1 is MNHNS, CDR2 SASEGT. With 11 bases clipped from V and 6 bases from J, the junction kept 8 bases outside the gene matches. The CDR3 has 12 residues. CDR3 loop: CAVGPGRDTQYF. DNA of the CDR3: TGTGCCGTGGGGCCCGGGAGGGATACGCAGTATTTT.

The chain links TRBV15 to TRBJ2-3; a weak D match, TRBD2 (6 bases). CDR1 LNHNV and CDR2 YYDKDF come from the germline V gene (reference sequence). There are 12 residues in the CDR3. V lost 3 bases, J lost 7 bases, and 8 bases lay in between. CDR3 amino acids: CATSSGGNTQYF. The CDR3 DNA sequence: TGTGCCACCAGCAGCGGGGGAAATACGCAGTATTTT.

CDR3 amino acids: CASSLYWGQSFTGELFF. As DNA, the CDR3 is TGTGCCAGCAGCTTATATTGGGGACAGAGTTTCACCGGGGAGCTGTTTTTT. The V gene is TRBV5-4, the J gene TRBJ2-2; 7 bases are shared with TRBD1. Per the germline V gene, CDR1 is SGHNT and CDR2 is YYREEE (reference sequence). The J segment lost 4 bases and the V segment lost 2 bases, leaving 11 bases of the junction unmatched. This CDR3 has 17 residues.

The V call is TRBV19, the J call TRBJ2-5; possibly TRBD1 for D (7 bases). Per the germline V gene, CDR1 is LNHDA and CDR2 is SQIVND (reference sequence). CDR3 size: 15 residues. V shed 3 bases and J shed 5 bases, with 16 bases lying between them. The CDR3 is CASSISRGEWETQYF. CDR3 nucleotides: TGTGCCAGTAGTATTTCCAGGGGGGAATGGGAGACCCAGTACTTC.

A single count supports this clone. The gene calls are TRBV7-7 and TRBJ2-1; 8 positions agree with TRBD1. Unmatched junction bases numbered 1, after V lost 1 base and J lost 8 bases. CDR1 is SSHAT, CDR2 FNYEAQ, per germline (reference sequence). This CDR3 has 13 amino acids. CDR3 in amino acids: CASSLEQGDEQFF. The DNA of the CDR3 is TGTGCCAGCAGCTTAGAACAGGGGGATGAGCAGTTCTTC.

The chain couples TRBV30 to TRBJ2-3; 9 bases are shared with TRBD1. CDR1 GTSNPN and CDR2 SVGIG come from the germline V gene (reference sequence). The CDR3 is 12 amino acids. V lost 3 bases and J lost 5; bases outside the gene matches: 0. CDR3 DNA sequence: TGTGCCTGGAGGGGACAGGGAGATACGCAGTATTTT. This gives the protein CAWRGQGDTQYF.

V usage is TRBV28 and J usage is TRBJ2-5; 10 bases line up with TRBD1. This CDR3 has 15 amino acids. CDR1 is MDHEN and CDR2 is SYDVKM in the germline V gene. The ends lost 4 bases at V and 5 bases at J; junction bases unmatched: 7. CDR3 in amino acids: CASSWRTGGRETQYF. CDR3 coding DNA: TGTGCCAGCAGTTGGCGGACAGGGGGAAGGGAGACCCAGTACTTC.

V gene TRBV5-4 combines with J gene TRBJ2-3; D not certain. The CDR3 loop spans 12 amino acids. The germline V gene encodes CDR1 SGHNT and CDR2 YYREEE (reference sequence). Trimming removed 4 bases at V and 3 bases at J, with 6 bases between. The CDR3 protein is CASSLQTDTQYF. The CDR3 coding sequence is TGTGCCAGCAGCCTCCAGACAGATACGCAGTATTTT.

The rearrangement uses TRBV10-1 and TRBJ2-2, with 11 bases identical to TRBD1. The V gene end was trimmed by 4 bases and the J gene end by 0 bases; junction bases not matched to a gene: 4. CDR1 is WNHNN and CDR2 is SYGVQD in the germline V gene (reference sequence). CDR3 length: 17 residues. The DNA for the CDR3 is TGCGCCAGCAGTGGAGGGGACAGGGGGGCGAACACCGGGGAGCTGTTTTTT. Translated, it gives CASSGGDRGANTGELFF.

The V call is TRBV25-1, the J call TRBJ2-5; 8 nucleotides agree with TRBD1. The CDR3 length is 13 residues. With 6 bases clipped from V and 5 bases from J, the junction kept 5 bases outside the gene matches. The germline V gene has CDR1 MGHDK and CDR2 SYGVNS. The CDR3 region has the DNA TGTGCCAGCAGAGGACAGGGTATGGAGACCCAGTACTTC. This sequence encodes CASRGQGMETQYF. Variable domain in full (rest from reference TRBV25-1 and TRBJ2-5): EADIYQTPRYLVIGTGKKITLECSQTMGHDKMYWYQQDPGMELHLIHYSYGVNSTEKGDLSSESTVSRIRTEHFPLTLESARPSHTSQYLCASRGQGMETQYFGPGTRLLVL.

The chain joins TRBV29-1 to TRBJ2-7; 9 positions agree with TRBD2. J lost 7 bases, V lost 4 bases, and 5 bases had no gene match. This CDR3 has 12 amino acids. Germline CDR1 and CDR2: SQVTM and ANQGSEA. The CDR3: CSVVKLAGEQYF. In nucleotides, the CDR3 is TGCAGCGTTGTAAAGCTAGCGGGGGAGCAGTACTTC.

This chain links TRBV19 with TRBJ2-3, with unresolved D. The CDR3 consists of 14 residues. Trimming took off 3 bases at V and 0 bases at J, with 7 bases between the two ends. Germline CDR1 and CDR2: LNHDA and SQIVND (reference sequence). CDR3: CASSIRPSTDTQYF. The DNA for the CDR3 is TGTGCCAGTAGTATTCGTCCTAGCACAGATACGCAGTATTTT. Full variable domain (missing parts from reference TRBV19 and TRBJ2-3): DGGITQSPKYLFRKEGQNVTLSCEQNLNHDAMYWYRQDPGQGLRLIYYSQIVNDFQKGDIAEGYSVSREKKESFPLTVTSAQKNPTAFYLCASSIRPSTDTQYFGPGTRLTVL.